This T cell receptor beta chain was recovered during a study of post-analysis software for immune sequencing data. Study-level findings and limits: By F measure, strong co-clustering occurred among samples prepared in the same batch. The study found TRBV5-6, TRBV5-1 and TRBV20-1 among about five TRBV segments more frequent in patients than controls. Normalized Chao1 diversity was significantly reduced in patients versus controls.

The CDR3 runs to 15 residues. Germline-derived CDR1 and CDR2 are SGHAT and FQNNGV. The J segment lost 8 bases and the V segment lost 1 base, leaving 7 bases of the junction unmatched. A few counts support this clonotype. Antigen specificity is unknown. Included in the TCR beta cDNA libraries were unique molecular identifiers. TCRdb used MiXCR to reprocess the PCR reads, holding one entry per CDR3 protein. The repertoire consists of hundreds of thousands of distinct CDR3 sequences, with approximately 30% occurring once and the leading ten covering about 0.5%. The chain links TRBV11-2 to TRBJ2-1, with 8 positions matching TRBD2. Material for sequencing was blood. This clonotype originated in a girl between 5 and 17 years old with multiple sclerosis. In DNA form, the CDR3 reads TGTGCCAGCAGCTTAGGGCAGGCGCGGGGGGATGAGCAGTTCTTC. Amino acids: CASSLGQARGDEQFF.